A single sample is the source of the 20 T cell receptor beta chains below, sequenced in a study of blood T cell repertoires in COVID-19. The protocol was immunoSEQ multiplex PCR, while the TCRdb copy is restricted to in-frame clones and leaves out a portion. This sample has 95,000 to 100,000 clones; over 80% occur once, and the top ten carry more than 5%. Sequenced: peripheral blood. The receptors stem from a man aged 50 or older with active COVID-19.

Concerning this clone itself: Relative to the germline gene, one junction end is altered; a read error may explain this. The V and J genes are TRBV28 and TRBJ1-4; the match to TRBD1 covers 7 bases. The CDR3 covers 11 residues. The V gene's germline CDR1 is MDHEN and CDR2 SYDVKM. The CDR3 nucleotides read TGTGCCAGCAGTCAACCCGGGACAGCGCAATTT. Its protein is CASSQPGTAQF.

The chain combines TRBV5-1 with TRBJ2-1; 9 positions match TRBD2. CDR1 is SGHRS and CDR2 is YFSETQ in the germline V gene. The CDR3 has 16 amino acids. V was clipped by 4 bases and J by 9 bases; unmatched bases: 14. The CDR3 DNA sequence: TGCGCCAGCAGCGAGGATGGCGGGAGGGCCTTCGGTGAGCAGTTCTTC. Its translation: CASSEDGGRAFGEQFF.

This chain links TRBV24-1 with TRBJ2-5; the match to TRBD2 covers 11 bases. This CDR3 has 16 amino acids. The J segment lost 1 base and the V segment lost 4 bases, leaving 4 bases of the junction unmatched. The germline gives CDR1 KGHDR, CDR2 SFDVKD. CDR3 sequence (DNA): TGTGCCACCAGTGAGGGGACTAGCGGATTCCAAGAGACCCAGTACTTC. This sequence encodes CATSEGTSGFQETQYF.

Notes on this clone: Other DNA sequences of this sample code for an identical CDR3. This chain uses TRBV12-3 or TRBV12-4 with TRBJ2-7; D remains ambiguous. This CDR3 contains 13 residues. The V gene lost 1 base and the J gene lost 1 base, with 5 bases spanning the gap. The CDR3 spells CASSLGQSYEQYF. CDR3 bases: TGTGCCAGCAGTTTAGGGCAATCCTACGAGCAGTACTTC.

This clone was seen a single time. V is TRBV7-9 and J is TRBJ1-4, with TRBD1 as a possible D gene (5 bases). Germline CDR1 SEHNR, CDR2 FQNEAQ (reference sequence). V lost 1 base and J lost 3, with 15 bases in between. This CDR3 is built from 17 residues. The DNA of the CDR3 is TGTGCCAGCAGCTTAGAGGCCAGGGCCAGAGCTAATGAAAAACTGTTTTTT. Protein: CASSLEARARANEKLFF.

The chain uses TRBV6-5 and TRBJ2-2; a possible D gene is TRBD1 (6 bases). CDR3 length: 14 amino acids. Germline loops: CDR1 MNHEY, CDR2 SVGAGI. With 6 bases removed from V and 7 bases from J, the gap between germline ends came to 15 bases. CDR3 sequence (DNA): TGTGCCAGCAGAAACAGGGAGCTAAGCGGGGAGCTGTTTTTT. Residues: CASRNRELSGELFF.

This chain connects TRBV5-4 to TRBJ2-3; D is possibly TRBD2 (5 bases). The CDR3 extends over 16 amino acids. Trimming cost V 0 bases and J 1 base, with 12 bases left between them. Germline lookup yields CDR1 SGHNT and CDR2 YYREEE (reference sequence). DNA for the CDR3: TGTGCCAGCAGCTTGGGAACCCCGGAGGGCACAGATACGCAGTATTTT. It specifies CASSLGTPEGTDTQYF.

This clone turned up a few times. This rearrangement joins TRBV29-1 to TRBJ2-7; D is possibly TRBD2 (6 bases). The length of the CDR3 is 14 residues. Germline V CDR1 and CDR2: SQVTM, ANQGSEA. The V end lost 6 bases, the J end lost 3 bases, and 18 bases lay between the germline ends. CDR3 DNA sequence: TGCAGCGTGGGGCCCCGGGCCGGGGGCTACGAGCAGTACTTC. This encodes CSVGPRAGGYEQYF.

The chain carries TRBV4-1 and TRBJ2-1, with 8 positions matching TRBD2. The CDR3 totals 17 residues. Trimming at V came to 0 bases and at J to 4 bases, leaving 8 bases not matched to a gene. The germline V gene encodes CDR1 MGHRA and CDR2 YSYEKL. CDR3 in amino acids: CASSQEGAGASYNEQFF. DNA for the CDR3: TGCGCCAGCAGCCAAGAAGGAGCGGGAGCGTCTTACAATGAGCAGTTCTTC.

This clone appeared once. CDR3 sequence: CASSQEGGLAGASEQYF. The CDR3 DNA follows: TGTGCCAGCAGCCAAGAGGGAGGGCTAGCGGGAGCGAGCGAGCAGTACTTC. The chain joins TRBV3-1 (or the pseudogene TRBV3-2) to TRBJ2-7; 10 bases map to TRBD2. V was clipped by 0 bases and J by 6 bases; unmatched bases: 11. The germline CDR1 and CDR2 sequences are LGHDT and YNNKEL (reference sequence). The CDR3 sequence is 17 residues long.

The chain combines TRBV7-2 with TRBJ1-5, with 7 bases fitting TRBD1. The CDR3 spans 14 residues. CDR1 is SGHTA and CDR2 is FQGNSA in the germline V gene. V shed 5 bases, J shed 4 bases, and the junction held 5 bases outside the gene matches. DNA of the CDR3: TGTGCCAGCAGCCGCGGGACAGAAAATCAGCCCCAGCATTTT. It yields the protein CASSRGTENQPQHF.

The chain employs TRBV5-1 and TRBJ1-2, with 8 bases lining up with TRBD1. V lost 0 bases, J lost 8 bases, and 6 bases stayed unmatched. The CDR3 totals 14 residues. The germline V gene encodes CDR1 SGHRS and CDR2 YFSETQ. The CDR3 nucleotides read TGCGCCAGCAGCTTGGGACAGGGGATTCTAGGCTACACCTTC. It codes for CASSLGQGILGYTF.

The chain uses TRBV14 and TRBJ2-1, with TRBD2 matching 15 bases. CDR3 length: 17 residues. Germline V gives CDR1 SGHDN, CDR2 FVKESK. Trimming took 3 bases from V and 5 from J; bases not matched to a gene: 5. The CDR3: CASSQGLAGGKNNEQFF. The CDR3 nucleotides read TGTGCCAGCAGCCAGGGACTAGCGGGAGGAAAAAACAATGAGCAGTTCTTC.

Written as DNA, the CDR3 is TGTGCCAGCAGATCCGGCGCCCAGGGGATTTCCTACGAGCAGTACTTC. Protein product: CASRSGAQGISYEQYF. This sequence joins TRBV28 and TRBJ2-7, with D perhaps TRBD1 (6 bases). Germline V gives CDR1 MDHEN, CDR2 SYDVKM. This CDR3 has 16 amino acids. The V end was cut by 6 bases, the J end by 1 base, with 19 bases between.

CDR3 amino acids: CASSLSGNRNEQFF. CDR3 DNA: TGTGCCAGCAGCTTGAGCGGGAATCGCAATGAGCAGTTCTTC. The J gene is TRBJ2-1, the V gene TRBV11-1; 7 bases map to TRBD2. The V gene's germline CDR1 is SGHAT and CDR2 FQDESV (reference sequence). The CDR3 is made up of 14 amino acids. The trim removed 3 bases at V and 6 bases at J, leaving 5 bases unmatched.

The chain joins TRBV6-5 to TRBJ2-7; tentative D call: TRBD1 (5 bases). Germline V gene data show CDR1 as MNHEY and CDR2 as SVGAGI. This CDR3 is built from 13 residues. V was shortened by 6 bases and J by 3 bases, with 12 bases between the two germline ends. The CDR3 spells CASRVRTRYEQYF. CDR3 DNA: TGTGCCAGCAGAGTCCGGACACGCTACGAGCAGTACTTC.

This clone was counted a single time. The chain links TRBV29-1 to TRBJ1-2; 9 bases align to TRBD1. The germline gives CDR1 SQVTM, CDR2 ANQGSEA. Germline trimming cut 2 bases from V and 9 bases from J; bases unmatched to any gene: 1. The CDR3 consists of 11 residues. The DNA for the CDR3 is TGCAGCGTTGAAACAGGGGGCAGCTACACCTTC. Encoded protein: CSVETGGSYTF.

This chain joins TRBV6-1 and TRBJ1-3; TRBD1 matches at 7 bases. The germline V gene has CDR1 MNHNS and CDR2 SASEGT. V shed 3 bases, J shed 6 bases, and the junction held 8 bases outside the gene matches. CDR3 size: 15 residues. In DNA, the CDR3 is TGTGCCAGCAGTGACAGACAGGGAAGGAAAAACACCATATATTTT. Its protein is CASSDRQGRKNTIYF.

The rearrangement uses TRBV6-2 or TRBV6-3 and TRBJ2-7; D not certain. Trimming left V 5 bases short and J 6 bases short, with 17 bases between. CDR3 length equals 14 residues. Germline V gene lookup returns CDR1 MNHEY and CDR2 SVGEGT. The DNA for the CDR3 is TGTGCCAGCAGTCCACTTTCTAGTCGAAGCGAGCAGTACTTC. The encoded protein is CASSPLSSRSEQYF.

This sequence joins TRBV11-3 and TRBJ2-1; TRBD1 matches 8 bases. CDR1 SGHNT and CDR2 YENEEA come from the germline V gene. Trimming cost V 5 bases and J 5 bases; bases outside gene matches: 11. CDR3 length equals 16 residues. Here the CDR3 DNA reads TGTGCCAGCAGCACCTTTACCGGGACAGGAAACAATGAGCAGTTCTTC. Protein: CASSTFTGTGNNEQFF.